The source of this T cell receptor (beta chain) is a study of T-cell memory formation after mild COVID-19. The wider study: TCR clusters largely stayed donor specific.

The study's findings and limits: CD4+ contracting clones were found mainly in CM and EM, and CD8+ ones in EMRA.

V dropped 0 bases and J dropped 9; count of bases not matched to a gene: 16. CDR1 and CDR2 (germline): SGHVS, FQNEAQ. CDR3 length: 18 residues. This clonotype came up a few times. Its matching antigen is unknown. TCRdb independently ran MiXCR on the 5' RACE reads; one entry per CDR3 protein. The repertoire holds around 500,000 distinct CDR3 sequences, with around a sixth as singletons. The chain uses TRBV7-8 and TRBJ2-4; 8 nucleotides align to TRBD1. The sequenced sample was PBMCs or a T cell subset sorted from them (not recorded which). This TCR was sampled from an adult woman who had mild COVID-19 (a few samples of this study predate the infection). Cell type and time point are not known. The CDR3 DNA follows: TGTGCCAGCAGCTTAGCGACGACCGGGACAGGCGATGGAGGCATTCAGTACTTC. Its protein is CASSLATTGTGDGGIQYF.